The clone carrying this T cell receptor beta chain was found a few times. What it binds is not known. V was clipped by 3 bases and J by 5 bases, with 11 bases between them. CDR1 SGHVS and CDR2 FQNEAQ come from the germline V gene. The CDR3 has 13 residues. Genomic DNA, serving as template, underwent TCR beta VDJ and CDR3 profiling. TCRdb analysed the reads with MiXCR anew, one entry per CDR3 protein. The repertoire has roughly 290,000 distinct CDR3 sequences, roughly 53% of them found once; the top ten carry 1.3%. It was patients with CD8+CD57+ cell expansion by flow cytometry who were chosen for sequencing. Patients had undergone no therapy by the time their blood was sampled. These data are taken from a study of CD8+CD57+ T cells in acquired aplastic anemia. Study details: When averaged, DNA from sorted CD4+ and CD8+ cells came to approximately 3 ug.

Study findings and constraints: Patients and controls shared twenty-nine CD8+ CDR3 sequences, highly expressed in patients.

This TCR derives from a human donor with aplastic anemia. J is TRBJ2-7 and V is TRBV7-8, with D unresolved. The sequenced sample consisted of sorted CD4+, CD8+, or CD8+CD57+ T cells (not recorded which) from PBMCs. Here the CDR3 reads CASSFPSRNEQYF. The CDR3 DNA reads TGTGCCAGCAGCTTCCCAAGTCGTAACGAGCAGTACTTC.